The T cell receptor beta chain under discussion was sequenced for a study of T cell responses to AZD1222 COVID-19 vaccine. Only in-frame clones appear in the TCRdb table, and some are missing; sequencing was by immunoSEQ multiplex PCR. Among 160,000 or so clones listed, over 75% were seen once. With 3 bases clipped from V and 2 bases from J, the junction kept 5 bases outside the gene matches. CDR3 length: 15 amino acids. The germline gives CDR1 SGHNT, CDR2 YYREEE (reference sequence). The specimen comprised peripheral blood, sampled 28 days after the second AZD1222 dose. The origin of this receptor is an adult who received the AZD1222 COVID-19 vaccine. The V and J genes are TRBV5-4 and TRBJ1-2; 9 bases are a match to TRBD1. Here the CDR3 DNA reads TGTGCCAGCAGCTCCCCTGACAGGGGGAACTATGGCTACACCTTC. This sequence encodes CASSSPDRGNYGYTF.